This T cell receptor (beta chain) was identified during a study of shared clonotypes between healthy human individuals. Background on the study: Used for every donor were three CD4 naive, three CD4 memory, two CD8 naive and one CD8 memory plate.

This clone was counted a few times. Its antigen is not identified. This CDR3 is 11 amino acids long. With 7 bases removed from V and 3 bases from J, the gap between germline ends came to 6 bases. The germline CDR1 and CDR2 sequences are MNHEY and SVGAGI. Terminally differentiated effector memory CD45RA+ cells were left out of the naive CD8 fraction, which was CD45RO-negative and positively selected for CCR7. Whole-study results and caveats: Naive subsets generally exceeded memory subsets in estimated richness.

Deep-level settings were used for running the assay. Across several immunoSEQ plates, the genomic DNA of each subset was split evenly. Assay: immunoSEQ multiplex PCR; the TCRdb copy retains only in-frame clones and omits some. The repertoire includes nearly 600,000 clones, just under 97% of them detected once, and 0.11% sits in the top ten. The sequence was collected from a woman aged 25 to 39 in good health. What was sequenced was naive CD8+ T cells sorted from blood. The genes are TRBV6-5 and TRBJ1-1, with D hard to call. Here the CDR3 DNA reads TGTGCCAGCAACAGCTACACTGAAGCTTTCTTT. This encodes CASNSYTEAFF.